Below, one T cell receptor (beta chain) is given with its context. This sample is part of a study of OX40 agonist ivuxolimab in advanced cancers. As for the study in general: Partial responses were achieved by three patients, one with hepatocellular carcinoma and two with cutaneous melanoma.

CDR3 size: 11 residues. The ends were cut back, 1 base at V and 6 bases at J, with 2 bases in the middle. Per germline, CDR1 SGHRS and CDR2 YFSETQ. This table comes from immunoSEQ multiplex PCR, and its TCRdb copy is limited to in-frame clones, with some not included. This sample has around 35,000 clones, with roughly three quarters found just once. The rearrangement joins TRBV5-1 to TRBJ2-1; D unclear. The starting material was CD4+ or CD8+ T cells sorted from blood, obtained in a trial of the OX40 agonist ivuxolimab. This TCR derives from an adult with an advanced solid tumor such as melanoma, head and neck, liver or kidney cancer. CDR3 DNA: TGCGCCAGCAGCTTGAGCAATGAGCAGTTCTTC. Translation gives CASSLSNEQFF.